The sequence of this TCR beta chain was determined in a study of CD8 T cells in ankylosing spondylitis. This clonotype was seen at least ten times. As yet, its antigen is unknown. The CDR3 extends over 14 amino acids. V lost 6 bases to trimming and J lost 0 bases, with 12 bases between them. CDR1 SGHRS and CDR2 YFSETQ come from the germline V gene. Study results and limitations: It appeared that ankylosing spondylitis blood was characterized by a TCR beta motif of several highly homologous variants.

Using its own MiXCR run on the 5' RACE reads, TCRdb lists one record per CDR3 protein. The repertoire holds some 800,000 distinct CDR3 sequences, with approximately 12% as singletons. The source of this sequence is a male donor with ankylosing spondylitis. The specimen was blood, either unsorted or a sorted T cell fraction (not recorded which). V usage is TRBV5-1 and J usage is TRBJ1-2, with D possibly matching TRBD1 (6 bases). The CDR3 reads CASTGTPTNYGYTF. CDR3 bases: TGCGCCAGCACCGGGACACCAACTAACTATGGCTACACCTTC. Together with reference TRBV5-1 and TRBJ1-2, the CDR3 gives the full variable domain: KAGVTQTPRYLIKTRGQQVTLSCSPISGHRSVSWYQQTPGQGLQFLFEYFSETQRNKGNFPGRFSGRQFSNSRSEMNVSTLELGDSALYLCASTGTPTNYGYTFGSGTRLTVV.